These T cell receptor beta chains were read from a single sample in a study of CD8+ T cells in alopecia areata. Assay used: immunoSEQ multiplex PCR; TCRdb lists only in-frame clones, some missing. The profile shows roughly 200,000 clones, approximately 53% of them singletons. Sequencing used CD8+ T cells sorted from blood. The source of these receptors is a human donor in good health. The CDR3 runs from the conserved cysteine through the conserved F or W. The size of a clone is reported for some rows only, either as once, few or many, or as a class for expanded clones.

abundance	j_gene	v_gene	CDR3aa
few	TRBJ1-1	TRBV19	CASSLMNTEAFF
NA	TRBJ1-6	TRBV12-5	CASGLVGDSPLHF
few	TRBJ2-7	TRBV2	CASFRTSYEQYF
NA	TRBJ1-5	TRBV4-1	CASSQVVSQPQHF
NA	TRBJ1-1	TRBV29-1	CSVGLDRGWETEAFF
NA	TRBJ2-3	TRBV4-2	CASSGTSGGAPDTQYF
NA	TRBJ1-1	TRBV9	CASSPEGIDGEAFF
NA	TRBJ1-1	TRBV4-1	CASSQLDSEAFF
NA	TRBJ1-2	TRBV29-1	CSVAESNYGYTF
NA	TRBJ1-1	TRBV4-1	CASRSIQGGGTEAFF
few	TRBJ2-6	TRBV5-6	CASTLGAGANVLTF
NA	TRBJ1-1	TRBV25-1	CASSERHTEAFF
NA	TRBJ1-1	TRBV5-1	CASSAWGGTEAFF
NA	TRBJ1-4	TRBV5-1	CASRGRINEKLFF
few	TRBJ2-1	TRBV7-9	CASSFRQNNEQFF
NA	TRBJ1-1	TRBV5-6	CASSLGREAFF
NA	TRBJ2-3	TRBV27	CASKDITDTQYF
NA	TRBJ1-1	TRBV9	CASSVAGGRGLNTEAFF
few	TRBJ2-1	TRBV2	CASRIRGVVEQFF
NA	TRBJ2-6	TRBV29-1	CSVEDRGTGANVLTF
NA	TRBJ2-2	TRBV5-6	CAGGYGEAGELFF
NA	TRBJ2-7	TRBV7-6	CASSLKQVSEQYF
few	TRBJ1-2	TRBV19	CASSLAENYGYTF
NA	TRBJ1-1	TRBV30	CAWSLGQGRTEAFF
NA	TRBJ1-6	TRBV11-2	CASSSLTGMGSPLHF
once	TRBJ2-5	TRBV13	CASSLTSLQTQYF
NA	TRBJ2-5	TRBV15	CATRAGGTQETQYF
few	TRBJ2-1	TRBV29-1	CSVYAGLTYNEQFF
NA	TRBJ1-2	TRBV29-1	CSVDGSRNYGYTF
NA	TRBJ2-7	TRBV30	CAWSSLARDYEQYF
NA	TRBJ2-7	TRBV4-2	CASSQDLQGSDEQYF
NA	TRBJ1-2	TRBV29-1	CSVSSRDRAF
NA	TRBJ2-1	TRBV10-3	CAISESGGTSGGSSSYNEQFF
NA	TRBJ2-3	TRBV13	CASSHGTDTQYF
few	TRBJ2-5	TRBV29-1	CSVEDSASGRGRETQYF
NA	TRBJ1-2	TRBV29-1	CSVTQGRYGYTF
NA	TRBJ2-5	TRBV11-3	CASSDRDKKETQYF
NA	TRBJ2-7	TRBV6-5	CASSYGDNLSYEQYF
few	TRBJ2-7	TRBV7-9	CASSFSDSRPYEQYF
NA	TRBJ1-6	TRBV2	CAWGDRGSPLHF
few	TRBJ1-1	TRBV29-1	CSVGGGNTEAFF
few	TRBJ1-2	TRBV7-2	CASIRGSYGYTF
once	TRBJ2-5	TRBV29-1	CSVEDGAGGPETQYF
NA	TRBJ2-3	TRBV7-8	CASSLSSDTDTQYF
NA	TRBJ2-2	TRBV19	CASSIPGELFF
few	TRBJ2-3	TRBV19	CASSWGTSTDTQYF
NA	TRBJ1-2	TRBV6-4	CASSDPRFPSDGYTF